This is a list of T cell receptor beta chains from one sample in a study of blood T cell repertoires in COVID-19. Only in-frame clones appear in the TCRdb table, and some are missing; sequencing was by immunoSEQ multiplex PCR. The sample has some 180,000 clones; just under 80% are singletons. Sequencing was performed on peripheral blood. All receptors derive from a woman older than 75 with active or convalescent COVID-19. Each CDR3 is given with its conserved first and last residue. Each record gives: J gene, CDR3 length, V gene, D gene, CDR3 protein. The D gene is left open where the match is weak.

TRBJ2-7	14	TRBV5-1	TRBD1	CASSTGQGIYEQYF
TRBJ1-1	13	TRBV27	NA	CASSFREFGEAFF
TRBJ1-1	16	TRBV5-6	TRBD1	CASSLVVDRGKAEAFF
TRBJ1-1	17	TRBV6-1	NA	CASSGGWALVLNTEAFF
TRBJ1-2	15	TRBV28	NA	CASSPIIVGDYGYTF
TRBJ1-2	15	TRBV13	TRBD1	CASSLWGQLIYGYTF
TRBJ1-1	19	TRBV11-2	NA	CASSSVKGFLRRGNTEAFF
TRBJ2-3	13	TRBV4-3	TRBD2	CASSRGLADTQYF
TRBJ2-1	14	TRBV7-2	NA	CASVRQSSYNEQFF
TRBJ1-4	13	TRBV29-1	NA	CSVVTATPEKLFF
TRBJ2-3	15	TRBV19	NA	CASSASEPSTDTQYF
TRBJ1-2	13	TRBV30	TRBD1	CAQRDSSYYGYTF
TRBJ2-3	15	TRBV28	NA	CASSLPREGTDTQYF
TRBJ2-3	15	TRBV15	NA	CATSSNREYTDTQYF
TRBJ1-1	16	TRBV28	TRBD1	CASSLMTGDVGTEAFF
TRBJ2-1	14	TRBV6-5	TRBD2	CASRIAGGHNEQFF
TRBJ1-2	13	TRBV7-9	NA	CASSPEAWEGYTF
TRBJ1-1	17	TRBV4-3	NA	CASSQELARLGGTEAFF
TRBJ1-1	17	TRBV5-1	TRBD1	CASSWTSGGRVNTEAFF
TRBJ2-5	14	TRBV11-2	NA	CASSPHVKQETQYF
TRBJ2-3	14	TRBV19	NA	CASTTGGVVDTQYF
TRBJ1-6	15	TRBV3-1/TRBV3-2	NA	CASSPSHSYNSPLHF
TRBJ1-3	15	TRBV9	NA	CASSVRDSSGNTIYF
TRBJ2-5	14	TRBV4-1	NA	CASSLIISKETQYF
TRBJ2-7	14	TRBV2	TRBD1	CASSDRGRTYEQYF
TRBJ2-3	13	TRBV4-1	NA	CASSQQGTDTQYF
TRBJ2-7	14	TRBV27	NA	CASSPGEKPYEQYF
TRBJ1-2	16	TRBV18	NA	CASSLSNGDSNYGYTF
TRBJ2-4	19	TRBV7-2	NA	CASRGGPTGHLLAKNIQYF
TRBJ2-7	14	TRBV25-1	NA	CASSDPDRLYEQYF
TRBJ1-5	15	TRBV2	NA	CASSEPGLFNQPQHF
TRBJ1-1	15	TRBV18	NA	CASSPAVEANTEAFF
TRBJ2-7	13	TRBV10-3	TRBD1	CAISDQGAYEQYF
TRBJ2-1	14	TRBV6-6	NA	CASLQGRTNNEQFF
TRBJ1-1	14	TRBV9	NA	CASSVGAGDTEAFF
TRBJ1-2	15	TRBV7-9	NA	CASQKGTGFHYGYTF
TRBJ2-2	15	TRBV6-2/TRBV6-3	NA	CASSYQAPNTGELFF
TRBJ2-1	18	TRBV9	TRBD1	CASSPSSAGTGIFNEQFF
TRBJ1-3	16	TRBV7-9	TRBD1	CASSLEQGAFGNTIYF
TRBJ2-5	14	TRBV5-4	TRBD2	CASSLRLAEETQYF
TRBJ1-5	13	TRBV4-2	NA	CASSQETPSPQHF
TRBJ1-2	14	TRBV7-9	NA	CASSPGGGSDGYTF
TRBJ1-1	12	TRBV28	NA	CASLRGGAEAFF
TRBJ2-3	18	TRBV4-3	TRBD2	CASSPRAGGSPSTDTQYF
TRBJ1-2	11	TRBV30	NA	CAWSAVYGYTF
TRBJ1-3	12	TRBV28	NA	CASTLQGNTIYF
TRBJ1-2	12	TRBV28	TRBD1	CASSLEGQEAFF
TRBJ2-1	16	TRBV5-1	TRBD2	CASSLEGRALYNEQFF
TRBJ1-1	15	TRBV6-2/TRBV6-3	NA	CASSFDRIRGTEAFF
TRBJ2-5	15	TRBV5-1	NA	CASSLGGSIGETQYF
TRBJ1-4	15	TRBV28	TRBD1	CAVSRDSPFNEKLFF
TRBJ2-2	15	TRBV18	NA	CASSPQGTNTGELFF
TRBJ2-7	12	TRBV28	NA	CASSLTGYEQYF
TRBJ2-7	13	TRBV7-6	TRBD1	CASSLRTGDEQYF